These 21 T cell receptor beta chains were all obtained from the same sample, sequenced in a study of T cells after yellow fever vaccination. TCRdb fed the 5' RACE reads into MiXCR, producing one record per CDR3 protein. The sample lists some 48,000 distinct CDR3 sequences; 5.5% to 7.5% were seen once. The specimen comprised PBMCs, either bulk or a sorted T-cell subset (CD4+, CD8+, memory, or dextramer-sorted; not recorded which), sampled 45 days after the yellow fever booster vaccination. These receptors originate from a man younger than 45 who received the YFV17D yellow fever vaccine.

This clonotype was seen ten or more times. V gene TRBV7-2 combines with J gene TRBJ1-2; tentatively, D is TRBD1 (6 bases). With 1 base removed from V and 1 base from J, the gap between germline ends came to 10 bases. CDR1 SGHTA and CDR2 FQGNSA come from the germline V gene. CDR3 length equals 15 residues. Here the CDR3 DNA reads TGTGCCAGCAGCTTAGAGTGGGGGCATAACTATGGCTACACCTTC. It yields the protein CASSLEWGHNYGYTF.

This clonotype was seen more than once but under ten times. V usage is TRBV5-1 and J usage is TRBJ2-1; 7 nucleotides line up with TRBD2. The CDR3 contains 14 residues. Germline trimming cut 0 bases from V and 5 bases from J; bases unmatched to any gene: 2. The germline V gene has CDR1 SGHRS and CDR2 YFSETQ. CDR3 region: CASSLATSNNEQFF. The CDR3 region has the DNA TGCGCCAGCAGCTTGGCGACTAGCAACAATGAGCAGTTCTTC.

In this sample, this clonotype turned up many times. The chain carries TRBV12-3 or TRBV12-4 and TRBJ2-7; the D gene is possibly TRBD2 (7 bases). The CDR3 runs 15 residues. V gave up 3 bases and J gave up 6 bases, with 18 bases separating them. The CDR3 DNA sequence: TGTGCCAGCAGTTTGGGGGGGGCTCGCGGAGGCGAGCAGTACTTC. Translating it yields CASSLGGARGGEQYF.

Of note for this clonotype: A read error may account for a junction end that differs from germline. The rearrangement uses TRBV7-7 and TRBJ2-7; tentatively, D is TRBD2 (6 bases). The CDR3 loop spans 13 amino acids. Per the germline V gene, CDR1 is SSHAT and CDR2 is FNYEAQ (reference sequence). CDR3 region: CASSATDLAEQYF. As DNA, the CDR3 is TGTGCTAGCAGCGCGACCGATCTAGCGGAGCAGTACTTC. The full variable domain, rest sourced from reference TRBV7-7 and TRBJ2-7, is GAGVSQSPRYKVTKRGQDVTLRCDPISSHATLYWYQQALGQGPEFLTYFNYEAQPDKSGLPSDRFSAERPEGSISTLTIQRTEQRDSAMYRCASSATDLAEQYFGPGTRLTVT.

The table lists this clonotype with many counts. The chain employs TRBV7-9 and TRBJ1-2, with D hard to call. The CDR3 loop spans 13 amino acids. Germline V CDR1 and CDR2: SEHNR, FQNEAQ (reference sequence). Trimming took 5 bases from V and 1 from J, leaving 8 bases between them. CDR3 sequence (DNA): TGTGCCAGCAGCCCTGGGTTTAACTATGGCTACACCTTC. Protein sequence: CASSPGFNYGYTF.

The gene calls are TRBV7-1 and TRBJ2-2; D ambiguous. TRBV7-1 is assigned to the ORF class and has an uncertain function. The V end was cut by 10 bases, the J end by 9 bases, with 21 bases between. This CDR3 spans 14 amino acids. CDR3 protein: CAMGSRLLCWELFF. As DNA, the CDR3 is TGTGCCATGGGCTCCAGGCTGCTCTGCTGGGAGCTGTTTTTT.

This clonotype came up many times. The chain links TRBV7-6 to TRBJ2-7, with a tentative D call TRBD2 (5 bases). CDR1 is SGHVS and CDR2 is FNYEAQ in the germline V gene. V lost 3 bases and J 6 bases, leaving 18 bases between the germline ends. This CDR3 is built from 15 residues. CDR3 sequence (DNA): TGTGCCAGCAGCTTGATGAACGCTGCGGGTAGCGAGCAGTACTTC. Translated, it gives CASSLMNAAGSEQYF.

A note on this clonotype: A much larger clone is a single base away; this may be a read error. The chain combines TRBV5-1 with TRBJ1-2; 9 bases line up with TRBD1. Germline CDR1 and CDR2: SGHRS and YFSETQ. V trimming: 3 bases; J trimming: 6 bases; junction bases outside the gene matches: 9. The CDR3 has 15 residues. CDR3 coding DNA: TGCGCCAGCAGCTCAGGGACAGGGACGTTGGATGGCTACACCTTC. It specifies CASSSGTGTLDGYTF.

V usage is TRBV7-2 and J usage is TRBJ1-4, with 10 bases matching TRBD1. Germline values: CDR1 SGHTA, CDR2 FQGNSA. The CDR3 sequence is 16 residues long. The ends lost 3 bases at V and 7 bases at J; junction bases unmatched: 8. Here the CDR3 DNA reads TGTGCCAGCAGCTTGCAATCCGGACAGGGGGGTGAAAAACTGTTTTTT. Translated, it gives CASSLQSGQGGEKLFF.

The gene calls are TRBV5-4 and TRBJ2-6, with D perhaps assigned TRBD1 or TRBD2 (7 bases each). This CDR3 region has 18 residues. CDR1 SGHNT and CDR2 YYREEE come from the germline V gene (reference sequence). V was pared by 0 bases and J by 2 bases, with 15 bases between. The CDR3 DNA reads TGTGCCAGCAGCTTGGTTGCAGGGGGGGCTCCTGGGGCCAACGTCCTGACTTTC. It yields the protein CASSLVAGGAPGANVLTF.

This chain joins TRBV18 and TRBJ2-2; D gene uncertain. V was trimmed by 8 bases and J by 0 bases, leaving 13 bases between them. The germline gives CDR1 KGHSH, CDR2 LQKENI. The CDR3 spans 15 residues. Here the CDR3 reads CASPRFLANTGELFF. The CDR3 DNA reads TGTGCCAGCCCACGGTTTCTCGCGAACACCGGGGAGCTGTTTTTT.

J is TRBJ1-5 and V is TRBV5-1; perhaps TRBD1 as D (5 bases). This CDR3 has 15 amino acids. V gave up 0 bases and J gave up 4 bases, with 11 bases separating them. Per germline, CDR1 SGHRS and CDR2 YFSETQ. The CDR3 DNA reads TGCGCCAGCAGCTTGGGGGGCCCGGGGAATCAGCCCCAGCATTTT. It yields the protein CASSLGGPGNQPQHF.

The chain carries TRBV7-3 and TRBJ2-5; D unclear. The CDR3 contains 13 residues. V dropped 1 base and J dropped 3 bases, with 6 bases sitting between them. Germline CDR1 SGHTA, CDR2 FQGTGA. This chain's CDR3 is CASSLNRKETQYF. The CDR3 region has the DNA TGTGCCAGCAGCTTAAATCGGAAAGAGACCCAGTACTTC.

This clonotype showed up just a few times. The chain carries TRBV4-3 and TRBJ2-1; D call uncertain. Per the germline V gene, CDR1 is LGHNA and CDR2 is YSLEER. V lost 0 bases to trimming and J lost 0 bases, with 6 bases between them. The CDR3 runs to 15 residues. The CDR3 is CASSQEADSYNEQFF. Here the CDR3 DNA reads TGCGCCAGCAGCCAAGAGGCTGACTCCTACAATGAGCAGTTCTTC.

This clonotype was observed a few times. The chain links TRBV30 to TRBJ2-5, with 7 bases aligning to TRBD2. Germline trimming cut 2 bases from V and 4 bases from J; bases unmatched to any gene: 16. Germline CDR1 and CDR2: GTSNPN and SVGIG (reference sequence). The CDR3 has 17 residues. The CDR3 sequence: CAWSTLGRPREGETQYF. DNA of the CDR3: TGTGCCTGGAGTACTCTGGGACGGCCCAGGGAGGGAGAGACCCAGTACTTC.

In the case of this clonotype: Just one base apart from a much larger clone, this may be a read error. The V gene is TRBV7-8, the J gene TRBJ2-7, with D possibly TRBD2 on 6 matching bases. Germline CDR1 SGHVS, CDR2 FQNEAQ. This CDR3 spans 13 amino acids. Trimming shortened V by 10 bases and J by 1 base, and 14 bases separated the two germline ends. CDR3 region: CATKEGLSYEQYF. The CDR3 DNA follows: TGTGCCACCAAGGAGGGCCTGTCCTACGAGCAGTACTTC.

This clonotype was picked up many times. The genes are TRBV7-6 and TRBJ2-5; 10 bases map to TRBD2. V dropped 5 bases and J dropped 2; count of bases not matched to a gene: 5. The CDR3 runs to 15 residues. Germline CDR1 reads SGHVS; CDR2 reads FNYEAQ. The CDR3 coding sequence is TGTGCCAGCAGCCAAGCGGGAGGGCTTCAAGAGACCCAGTACTTC. Translating gives CASSQAGGLQETQYF.

In its sample, this clonotype was seen many times. The rearrangement joins TRBV2 to TRBJ1-4; 8 bases are shared with TRBD1. The germline CDR1 and CDR2 sequences are SNHLY and FYNNEI. CDR3 size: 13 residues. Trimming cost V 6 bases and J 5 bases; bases outside gene matches: 2. The CDR3 nucleotides are TGTGCCAGCAGCCGGGACAGGAATGAAAAACTGTTTTTT. Translated: CASSRDRNEKLFF.

This clonotype turned up a few times. V gene TRBV4-3 combines with J gene TRBJ1-5; D not certain. Germline V gene lookup returns CDR1 LGHNA and CDR2 YSLEER. Trimming cost V 0 bases and J 0 bases, with 9 bases left between them. The CDR3 loop spans 16 amino acids. The CDR3 reads CASSQDFSRSNQPQHF. In DNA form, the CDR3 reads TGCGCCAGCAGCCAAGATTTTAGTCGTAGCAATCAGCCCCAGCATTTT.

The CDR3 coding sequence is TGCAGTGCTAGAGATGGGACTAACTATGGCTACACCTTC. Translation gives CSARDGTNYGYTF. The V and J genes are TRBV20-1 and TRBJ1-2; D is undetermined. The CDR3 runs 13 residues. V gave up 0 bases and J gave up 0 bases, with 5 bases separating them. The V gene's germline CDR1 is DFQATT and CDR2 SNEGSKA (reference sequence).

The chain uses TRBV12-3 or TRBV12-4 and TRBJ2-1; no firm D call. The CDR3 runs 14 residues. Trimming took 4 bases from V and 7 from J, leaving 14 bases between them. Here the CDR3 reads CASSSTTPLNEQFF. For the CDR3, the DNA is TGTGCCAGCAGTTCTACCACCCCATTGAATGAGCAGTTCTTC.